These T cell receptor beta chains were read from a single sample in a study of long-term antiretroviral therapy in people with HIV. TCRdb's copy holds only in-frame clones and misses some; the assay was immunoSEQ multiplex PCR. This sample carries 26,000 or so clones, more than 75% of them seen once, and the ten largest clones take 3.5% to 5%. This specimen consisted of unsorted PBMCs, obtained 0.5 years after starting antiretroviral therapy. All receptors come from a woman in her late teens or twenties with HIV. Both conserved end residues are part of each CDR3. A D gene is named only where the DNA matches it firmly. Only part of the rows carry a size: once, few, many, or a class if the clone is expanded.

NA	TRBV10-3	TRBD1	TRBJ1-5	CASRGGGSNQPQHF	TGTGCCAGTCGAGGGGGCGGAAGCAATCAGCCCCAGCATTTT
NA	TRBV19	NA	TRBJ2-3	CASSMSSWAGTDTQYF	TGTGCCAGTAGTATGTCCAGTTGGGCAGGCACAGATACGCAGTATTTT
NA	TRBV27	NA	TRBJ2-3	CASSLYTNTDTQYF	TGTGCCAGCAGTTTATACACGAACACAGATACGCAGTATTTT
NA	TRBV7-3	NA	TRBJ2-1	CASGFLGSSYNEQFF	TGTGCCAGCGGATTCCTGGGGAGCTCCTACAATGAGCAGTTCTTC
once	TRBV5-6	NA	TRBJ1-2	CASSAGSGVLGYTF	TGTGCCAGCAGCGCTGGGTCAGGGGTGCTTGGCTACACCTTC
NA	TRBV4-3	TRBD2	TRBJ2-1	CASSQDSGGFYNEQFF	TGCGCCAGCAGCCAAGACAGCGGGGGCTTTTACAATGAGCAGTTCTTC
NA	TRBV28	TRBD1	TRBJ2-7	CASSSTGVYEQYF	TGTGCCAGCAGTTCGACAGGGGTTTACGAGCAGTACTTC
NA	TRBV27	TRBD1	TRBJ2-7	CASSTGSYEQYF	TGTGCCAGTTCGACAGGGTCCTACGAGCAGTACTTC
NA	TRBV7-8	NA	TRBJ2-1	CASSQDTAEAYNEQFF	TGTGCCAGCAGCCAGGACACGGCCGAGGCCTACAATGAGCAGTTCTTC
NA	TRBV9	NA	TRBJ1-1	CASSTLQGNTEAFF	TGTGCCAGCAGCACGCTACAGGGGAACACTGAAGCTTTCTTT
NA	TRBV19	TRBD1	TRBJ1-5	CASSWDRGRKPQHF	TGTGCCAGTAGTTGGGACAGGGGAAGGAAGCCCCAGCATTTT
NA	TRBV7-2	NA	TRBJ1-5	CASSLILENQPQHF	TGTGCCAGCAGCTTAATCCTCGAGAATCAGCCCCAGCATTTT
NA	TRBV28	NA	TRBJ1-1	CASSLWDRNTEAFF	TGTGCCAGCAGTTTGTGGGATAGGAACACTGAAGCTTTCTTT
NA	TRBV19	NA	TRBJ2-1	CASSDPGLSWNEQFF	TGTGCCAGTAGTGATCCGGGACTCTCCTGGAATGAGCAGTTCTTC
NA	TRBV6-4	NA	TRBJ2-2	CASSRNGLATTGELFF	TGTGCCAGCAGTCGAAACGGACTGGCGACTACCGGGGAGCTGTTTTTT
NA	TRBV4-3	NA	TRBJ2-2	CASTKGGRGVTGELFF	TGCGCCAGCACCAAAGGGGGGAGGGGGGTCACCGGGGAGCTGTTTTTT
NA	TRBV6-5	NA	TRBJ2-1	CASSYSRTGNEQFF	TGTGCCAGCAGTTACTCGAGAACAGGAAATGAGCAGTTCTTC
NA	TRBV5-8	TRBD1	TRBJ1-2	CASSNFRDRGRDRYGYTF	TGTGCCAGCAGTAATTTTCGGGACAGGGGGCGTGATCGTTATGGCTACACCTTC
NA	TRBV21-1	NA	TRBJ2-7	CASRGVRGRLYSYEQYF	TGTGCCAGCCGTGGAGTCAGGGGGCGTTTATACTCCTACGAGCAGTACTTC
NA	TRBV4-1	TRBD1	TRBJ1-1	CASSHITGTGAEAFF	TGCGCCAGCAGCCATATTACCGGGACAGGGGCTGAAGCTTTCTTT
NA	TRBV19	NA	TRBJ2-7	CASSMRGYEQYF	TGTGCCAGTAGTATGAGAGGGTACGAGCAGTACTTC
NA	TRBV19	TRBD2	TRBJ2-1	CASSTTSGSFDEQFF	TGTGCCAGTAGTACAACTAGCGGGAGTTTCGATGAGCAGTTCTTC